A selection of T cell receptor beta chains follows, all from one sample in a study of T cell repertoires in cytomegalovirus infection. TCRdb passed the reads through MiXCR, listing each CDR3 protein once. This table holds hundreds of thousands of distinct CDR3 sequences, roughly 42% found once. Their antigens are not known. This material consisted of cultured PBMCs, taken from culture after CMV antigen stimulation. These receptors came from a human donor in good health (CMV status not recorded). Some clones in this sample may be carry-over from other donors' samples. The CDR3 runs from the conserved cysteine through the conserved F or W. The D gene is left open where the match is weak. Size values are once, few and many counts, or a class for expanded clones, and some rows have none.

d_call	v_call	clone_size	j_call	cdr3_aa	cdr3_nt
.	TRBV6-1	.	TRBJ1-2	CASSQQEIYGYTF	TGTGCCAGCAGCCAACAAGAGATCTATGGCTACACCTTC
.	TRBV20-1	few	TRBJ2-3	CSARADTDTQYF	TGCAGTGCTAGAGCGGACACAGATACGCAGTATTTT
.	TRBV7-2	.	TRBJ2-2	CASSSEGLSTGELFF	TGTGCCAGCAGCTCGGAAGGTCTTTCCACCGGGGAGCTGTTTTTT
.	TRBV7-2	few	TRBJ1-4	CASSPRGIEKLFF	TGTGCCAGCAGCCCAAGGGGGATAGAAAAACTGTTTTTT
TRBD1	TRBV7-6	few	TRBJ2-5	CASSFGTGLSSQYF	TGTGCCAGCAGCTTTGGGACAGGGCTGAGTTCCCAGTACTTC
TRBD2	TRBV6-5	few	TRBJ2-3	CASGLAGGGAQYF	TGTGCCAGCGGACTAGCGGGGGGGGGGGCGCAGTATTTT
TRBD2	TRBV6-2/TRBV6-3	.	TRBJ2-3	CASSDWTSGRRDTQYF	TGTGCCAGCAGTGACTGGACTAGCGGGAGGCGAGATACGCAGTATTTT
TRBD1	TRBV14	once	TRBJ1-1	CASSPKSEGGRTEAFF	TGTGCCAGCAGCCCCAAGTCGGAAGGGGGCCGGACTGAAGCTTTCTTT
TRBD1	TRBV5-4	.	TRBJ2-7	CASSPPQGTADEQYF	TGTGCCAGCAGCCCCCCACAGGGGACCGCTGACGAGCAGTACTTC
.	TRBV11-1	few	TRBJ2-2	CASSPQGRSGELFF	TGTGCCAGCAGCCCCCAGGGTAGGAGCGGGGAGCTGTTTTTT
.	TRBV5-1	.	TRBJ1-6	CASRADPGSPLHF	TGCGCCAGCAGAGCAGACCCCGGCTCACCCCTCCACTTT
.	TRBV7-8	.	TRBJ2-7	CASSLGGSLNEQYF	TGTGCCAGCAGCTTAGGGGGCAGCCTCAACGAGCAGTACTTC
.	TRBV7-8	few	TRBJ2-5	CASSSKLFETQYF	TGTGCCAGCAGTTCGAAGCTCTTTGAGACCCAGTACTTC
.	TRBV4-1	.	TRBJ2-7	CASSQDKLSGEQYF	TGTGCCAGCAGCCAAGATAAGCTGTCTGGCGAGCAGTACTTC
.	TRBV12-5	.	TRBJ2-7	CASGLWAGDEQYF	TGTGCTAGTGGTTTGTGGGCTGGGGACGAGCAGTACTTC
.	TRBV12-3/TRBV12-4	.	TRBJ1-5	CASSFSYNQPQHF	TGTGCCAGCAGTTTCAGTTACAATCAGCCCCAGCATTTT